This TCR beta chain derives from a study of blood T cell repertoires in COVID-19. Looking at the study overall: Nucleic acid was either cDNA or gDNA, and it came from T cells, B-cell-depleted T cells, or PBMCs.

The study assigned cohorts using participant-reported clinical history. Original methodology: Amplified reference gene primers provided the basis for estimating nucleated cell counts. Profiling relied on immunoSEQ multiplex PCR, and the TCRdb table lists in-frame clones only, not all of them. V and J calls and clone size come straight from that table; D and trimming were deduced from the DNA. Here the sample spans approximately 280,000 clones, approximately 86% being singletons. The CDR3 totals 15 residues. The junction had 5 bases not matched to a gene; V was cut back by 0 bases and J by 10 bases. Germline CDR1 reads SGDLS; CDR2 reads YYNGEE.

This receptor was identified in a woman younger than 35 who had recovered from COVID-19. Sequencing was performed on PBMCs or T cells enriched from blood (not recorded which). This chain joins TRBV9 and TRBJ2-1; the match to TRBD2 covers 12 bases. The DNA of the CDR3 is TGTGCCAGCAGCGTAGCTAGCGGGGGGGCCGAGGAGCAGTTCTTC. As protein: CASSVASGGAEEQFF.